A selection of T cell receptor beta chains follows, all from one sample in a study of cytomegalovirus exposure and HLA in healthy donors. The table came from immunoSEQ multiplex PCR; TCRdb's copy has only in-frame clones and leaves some out. The sample lists 90,000 to 100,000 clones; around a tenth were seen once. Sequenced: PBMCs. These receptors were taken from a man aged 45-60 years in good health and CMV-seropositive. Both conserved end residues are part of each CDR3. Each record gives: V gene, D gene, clone size, J gene, CDR3 length, CDR3 DNA, CDR3 protein. A D gene is named only where the DNA matches it firmly. The size field is filled for only some rows; it gives once, few, many or a size class.

>TRBV29-1|.|.|TRBJ2-3|16
TGCAGCGTTGAAGGTAAGGAGGGGGCTAGCACAGATACGCAGTATTTT
CSVEGKEGASTDTQYF
>TRBV11-2|TRBD1|.|TRBJ1-5|15
TGTGCCAGCAGCTTATTGGACAGGGTAAATCAGCCCCAGCATTTT
CASSLLDRVNQPQHF
>TRBV4-1|.|few|TRBJ2-7|15
TGCGCCAGCCAACTATCTCTTAGAGATGGCTACGAGCAGTACTTC
CASQLSLRDGYEQYF
>TRBV30|TRBD2|few|TRBJ2-2|14
TGTGCCAGTAGCGGGAGCCCCAGGACCGGGGAGCTGTTTTTT
CASSGSPRTGELFF
>TRBV19|TRBD2|.|TRBJ2-1|15
TGTGCCAGTAGTATTTCGCTAGCGGGTTGGAATGAGCAGTTCTTC
CASSISLAGWNEQFF
>TRBV5-1|.|few|TRBJ2-1|16
TGCGCCAGCAGCTTGGGCGCTAGCTGGAGTTACAATGAGCAGTTCTTC
CASSLGASWSYNEQFF
>TRBV18|TRBD1|once|TRBJ2-5|16
TGTGCCAGCTCACCGGGACAGGGCCCCTCGTGGGAGACCCAGTACTTC
CASSPGQGPSWETQYF
>TRBV4-2|TRBD1|few|TRBJ1-5|17
TGTGCCAGCAGCCAAGATAGGGACAGGGCTAGAAATCAGCCCCAGCATTTT
CASSQDRDRARNQPQHF
>TRBV4-2|TRBD2|few|TRBJ2-7|16
TGTGCCAGCAGCCAAGATGGGCTAGCGGATTCCTACGAGCAGTACTTC
CASSQDGLADSYEQYF
>TRBV6-1|TRBD2|.|TRBJ2-2|14
TGTGCCAGCCTTTTGGGACTAGCTACCGGGGAGCTGTTTTTT
CASLLGLATGELFF
>TRBV9|TRBD1|few|TRBJ2-3|15
TGTGCCAGCAGCACCCGGGACAGACCAACAGATACGCAGTATTTT
CASSTRDRPTDTQYF
>TRBV12-5|TRBD2|few|TRBJ2-3|16
TGTGCTAGTGGTCCGGGACTAGCGGGAGGGACAGATACGCAGTATTTT
CASGPGLAGGTDTQYF
>TRBV28|.|.|TRBJ1-2|16
TGTGCCAGCAGCTCCGGACAGTCTCAAACCCGCTATGGCTACACCTTC
CASSSGQSQTRYGYTF
>TRBV7-3|TRBD1|few|TRBJ1-4|15
TGTGCCAGCCATAGCCGGGGACAGGGGCATGAAAAACTGTTTTTT
CASHSRGQGHEKLFF
>TRBV7-3|TRBD2|.|TRBJ2-1|14
TGTGCCAGCAGCCCGACTAGCGGGACCTACACCCGGTTCTTC
CASSPTSGTYTRFF
>TRBV28|TRBD2|few|TRBJ2-3|16
TGTGCCAGCAGTTCCCCAGCGGGAGGAAGGACAGATACGCAGTATTTT
CASSSPAGGRTDTQYF
>TRBV5-1|.|.|TRBJ1-2|14
TGCGCCAGCAGGCTGACAAATTATAACTATGGCTACACCTTC
CASRLTNYNYGYTF
>TRBV4-3|.|.|TRBJ2-3|17
TGCGCCAGCAGCCAAGATTGGTTAGGAGGGGGCACAGATACGCAGTATTTT
CASSQDWLGGGTDTQYF
>TRBV7-3|.|.|TRBJ2-1|14
TGTGCCAGCAGCTTAACGTTCACCGGCGGTGAGCAGTTCTTC
CASSLTFTGGEQFF
>TRBV5-8|.|.|TRBJ1-4|15
TGTGCCAGCAGTCAAGGTTCGGGGGTACGGGAAAAACTGTTTTTT
CASSQGSGVREKLFF
>TRBV30|.|few|TRBJ1-1|14
TGTGCCTGGAGCCCCTGGGGGGGACCCACTGAAGCTTTCTTT
CAWSPWGGPTEAFF
>TRBV27|.|.|TRBJ2-3|15
TGTGCCAGCAGTTCGCAGGGGGGTATCACGGATACGCAGTATTTT
CASSSQGGITDTQYF
>TRBV10-3|TRBD2|.|TRBJ2-7|15
TGTGCCATCAGTGAGACTAGCGGGAGTATCTACGAGCAGTACTTC
CAISETSGSIYEQYF
>TRBV19|.|few|TRBJ1-2|16
TGTGCCAGTAGCCTCGTGGGCAGACAGCCCAGTCAAGGCTACACCTTC
CASSLVGRQPSQGYTF
>TRBV29-1|TRBD2|.|TRBJ2-5|14
TGCAGCGGGAGGGCGGGAGCCGGGGGAGAGACCCAGTACTTC
CSGRAGAGGETQYF
>TRBV4-3|.|.|TRBJ2-7|14
TGCGCCAGCAGCCAGGACTCAGGGGCCTACGAGCAGTACTTC
CASSQDSGAYEQYF
>TRBV9|TRBD2|few|TRBJ2-3|16
TGTGCCAGCAGCGTAGGGGATAGCGGGTTAACAGATACGCAGTATTTT
CASSVGDSGLTDTQYF
>TRBV7-5|.|.|TRBJ2-2|15
TGTGCCAGAAGCTTAGAGACAGGGTGTGACGGGGAGCTGTTTTTT
CARSLETGCDGELFF
>TRBV6-5|.|.|TRBJ1-5|15
TGTGCCAGCAGTCTACACGGGGGGAAGCGGCAGCCCCAGCATTTT
CASSLHGGKRQPQHF
>TRBV6-5|.|.|TRBJ1-1|15
TGTGCCAGCAGTTACTCATCCGGGTTGGTCACTGAAGCTTTCTTT
CASSYSSGLVTEAFF
>TRBV6-5|.|many|TRBJ1-4|14
TGTGCCAGCAGTTACGGGACATCTAATGAAAAACTGTTTTTT
CASSYGTSNEKLFF
>TRBV10-2|.|.|TRBJ1-1|14
TGCGCCAGCAGTGAGTATTCAGGGGTAACTGAAGCTTTCTTT
CASSEYSGVTEAFF
>TRBV27|.|few|TRBJ1-2|16
TGTGCCAGCAGTCTATCGGGGCGATCGGTTGGCTATGGCTACACCTTC
CASSLSGRSVGYGYTF
>TRBV7-9|.|.|TRBJ1-4|14
TGTGTCAGCATGAAGACAGACGGGAATGAAAAACTGTTTTTT
CVSMKTDGNEKLFF
>TRBV28|TRBD1|.|TRBJ2-7|15
TGTGCCAGCAAAAAATTTGGACAGGGGGCCTACGAGCAGTACTTC
CASKKFGQGAYEQYF
>TRBV10-3|.|few|TRBJ1-6|13
TGTGCCATCAGCACGGACTCGGATTCACCCCTCCACTTT
CAISTDSDSPLHF
>TRBV5-1|.|few|TRBJ2-1|13
TGCGCCAGCAGCGCCAGAGACCGGGGTGAGCAGTTCTTC
CASSARDRGEQFF
>TRBV5-1|.|.|TRBJ2-3|14
TGCGCCAGCAGCTTGGAGAGGGTTGCAGATACGCAGTATTTT
CASSLERVADTQYF
>TRBV18|TRBD1|.|TRBJ2-3|15
TGTGCCAGCTCACGCACAGGGGTTAGCACAGATACGCAGTATTTT
CASSRTGVSTDTQYF